This T cell receptor beta chain was retrieved from a study of T cell clonality in common variable immunodeficiency. The study, taken as a whole, reports: In common variable immunodeficiency, TCR beta chains reportedly carried fewer deletions and N-nucleotide insertions. Shared TCRbeta clones were fewer between CVID subjects than controls. CVID subjects had higher TCRbeta clonality than healthy controls, most marked in about a third.

This clone was seen at least ten times. Its antigen is unidentified. The CDR3 end is not reached by the read, which stops 3 residues before it; the germline J gene fills it in. The repertoire was sequenced with immunoSEQ multiplex PCR; TCRdb's copy has only in-frame clones and lacks some. The specimen has approximately 28,000 clones, none found just once. For at least one year, all CVID subjects received replacement immunoglobulin. Blood came from CVID subjects not ill and not taking immunomodulatory or immunosuppressive medication. Germline CDR1 is KGHSH and CDR2 is LQKENI. The CDR3 extends over 15 amino acids. Losses at the gene ends were 3 bases for V and 5 bases for J; bases not matched to a gene: 4.

Input material: peripheral blood mononuclear cells. The source of this sequence is a human donor with common variable immunodeficiency. The rearrangement links TRBV18 to TRBJ1-5; TRBD1 matches 10 bases. Partial CDR3 DNA: TGTGCCAGCTCACCCCTCGGGACAGGGGATCAGCCC. Its protein product is CASSPLGTGDQP. The full CDR3 protein is CASSPLGTGDQPQHF.